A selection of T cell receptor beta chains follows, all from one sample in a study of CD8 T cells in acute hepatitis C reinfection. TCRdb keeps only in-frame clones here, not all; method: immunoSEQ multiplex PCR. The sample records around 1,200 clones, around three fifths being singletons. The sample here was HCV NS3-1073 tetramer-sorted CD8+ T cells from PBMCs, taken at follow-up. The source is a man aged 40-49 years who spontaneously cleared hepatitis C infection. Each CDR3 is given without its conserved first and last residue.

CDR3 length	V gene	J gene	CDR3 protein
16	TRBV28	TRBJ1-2	ASSSPALVGQGAYGYT
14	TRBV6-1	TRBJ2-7	ASSEEVSAKWGEQY
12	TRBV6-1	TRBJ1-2	ASSPRQGGFGYT
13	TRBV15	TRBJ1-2	ATSREVKENYGYT
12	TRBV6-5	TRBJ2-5	ASSVPGDWETQY
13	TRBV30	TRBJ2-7	AWSVLGQGIYEQY
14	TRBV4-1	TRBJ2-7	ASSQDVRQGTYEQY
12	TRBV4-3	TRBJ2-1	ASSQEWGAPEQF
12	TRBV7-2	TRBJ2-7	ASSLAGGPHEQY
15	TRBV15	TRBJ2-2	ATSRELGTSFTGELF
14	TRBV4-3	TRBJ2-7	ASSQEVGGSSYEQY
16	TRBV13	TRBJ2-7	ASSPGTSGTTHYYEQY
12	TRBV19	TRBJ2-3	ASSSGILADTQY
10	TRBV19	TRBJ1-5	ASSAPRQPQH
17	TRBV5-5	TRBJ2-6	ASSLLGGTGDPRANVLT
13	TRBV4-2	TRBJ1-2	ASSQEVGSWGGYT
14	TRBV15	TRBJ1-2	ATSTIPGQLNYGYT
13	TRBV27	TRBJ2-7	ASSFSGQGLDEQY
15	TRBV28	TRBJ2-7	ASSQPPGLAISYEQY
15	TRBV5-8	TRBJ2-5	ASSLVLGLGSRETQY
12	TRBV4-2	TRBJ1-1	ASSQEGGPLEAF
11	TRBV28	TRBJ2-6	ASSSGQGNVLT
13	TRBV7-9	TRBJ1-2	ASSLGTGDIHGYT
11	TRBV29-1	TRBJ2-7	SVVERGGLEQY
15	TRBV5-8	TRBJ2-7	ASSLEGLGQGSYEQY
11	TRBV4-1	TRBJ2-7	ASSQESGSEQY
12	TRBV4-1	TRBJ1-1	ASSPLSENTEAF
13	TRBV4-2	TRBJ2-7	ASSQVLGEPSEQY
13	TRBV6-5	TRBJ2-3	ASSYGQGTSYTQY
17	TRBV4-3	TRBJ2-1	ASSHALDGTLYSYNEQF
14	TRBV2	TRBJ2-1	ASSTIPGQGPDEQF
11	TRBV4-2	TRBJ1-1	ASSQEQNTEAF
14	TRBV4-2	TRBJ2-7	ASSQEAMAGLGEQY
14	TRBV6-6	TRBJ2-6	ASSLWEQSRANVLT
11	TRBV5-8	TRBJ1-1	ASSFGGGTEAF
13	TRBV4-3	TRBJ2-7	ASSQEGQGWHEQY
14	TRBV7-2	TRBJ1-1	ASSLGGGINPGEAF
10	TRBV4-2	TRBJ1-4	ASSQQNEKLF
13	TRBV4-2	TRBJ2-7	ASSREVGSWGEQY
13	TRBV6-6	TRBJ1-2	ASSYSFGQYYGYT
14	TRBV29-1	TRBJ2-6	SVEAWAEPGANVLT
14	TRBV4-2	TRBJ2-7	ASSQAGQGAPHEQY
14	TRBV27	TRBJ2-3	ASSLSGLAGGDTQY
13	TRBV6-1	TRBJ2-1	ASSEAKAAPHEQF
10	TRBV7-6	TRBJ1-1	ASSLSSQEAF
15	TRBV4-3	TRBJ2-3	ASSQEILAGGGDTQY
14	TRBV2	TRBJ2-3	ARTRPQLLSTDTQY
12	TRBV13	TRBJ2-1	ASTRSGSYNEQF
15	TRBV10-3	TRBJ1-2	AIEQDRGLTLNYGYT
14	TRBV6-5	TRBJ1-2	ASSYEVGQLFYGYT
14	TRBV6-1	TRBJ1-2	ASSEAIQGLDYGYT
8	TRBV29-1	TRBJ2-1	SVDNREQF
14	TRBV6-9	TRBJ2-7	ASSDAPEILSYEQY
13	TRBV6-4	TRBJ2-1	ASRILAGAYNEQF
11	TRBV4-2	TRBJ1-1	ASSQELNTEAF
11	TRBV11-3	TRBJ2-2	ASSLPGTGELF
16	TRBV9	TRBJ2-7	ASSVRPSGTGGIYEQY
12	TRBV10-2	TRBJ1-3	ASSELTTGVTIY
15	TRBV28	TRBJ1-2	ASSLSPWDSSNYGYT